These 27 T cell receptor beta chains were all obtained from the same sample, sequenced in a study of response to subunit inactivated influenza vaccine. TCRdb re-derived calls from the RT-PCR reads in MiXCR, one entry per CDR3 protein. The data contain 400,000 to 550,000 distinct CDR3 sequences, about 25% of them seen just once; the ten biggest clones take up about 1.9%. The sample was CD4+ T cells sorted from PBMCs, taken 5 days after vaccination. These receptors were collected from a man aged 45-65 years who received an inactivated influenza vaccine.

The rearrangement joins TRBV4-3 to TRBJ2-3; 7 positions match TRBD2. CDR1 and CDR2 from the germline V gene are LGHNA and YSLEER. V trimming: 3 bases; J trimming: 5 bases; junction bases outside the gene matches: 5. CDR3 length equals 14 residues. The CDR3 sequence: CASSHLAERDTQYF. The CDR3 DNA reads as TGCGCCAGCAGCCACCTAGCGGAGAGAGATACGCAGTATTTT.

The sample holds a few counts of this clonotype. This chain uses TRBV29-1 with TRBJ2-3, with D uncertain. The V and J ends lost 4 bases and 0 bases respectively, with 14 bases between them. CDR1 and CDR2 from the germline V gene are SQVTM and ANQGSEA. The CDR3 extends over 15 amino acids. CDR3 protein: CSVAGPGSSTDTQYF. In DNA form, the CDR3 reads TGCAGCGTTGCCGGACCAGGTTCTAGCACAGATACGCAGTATTTT.

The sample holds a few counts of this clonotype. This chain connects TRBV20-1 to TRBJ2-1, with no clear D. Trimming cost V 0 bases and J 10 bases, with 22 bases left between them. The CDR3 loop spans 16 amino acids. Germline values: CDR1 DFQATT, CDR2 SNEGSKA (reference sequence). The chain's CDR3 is CSARDRTYTASNEQFF. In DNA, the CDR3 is TGCAGTGCTAGAGATAGGACCTACACGGCTTCAAACGAGCAGTTCTTC.

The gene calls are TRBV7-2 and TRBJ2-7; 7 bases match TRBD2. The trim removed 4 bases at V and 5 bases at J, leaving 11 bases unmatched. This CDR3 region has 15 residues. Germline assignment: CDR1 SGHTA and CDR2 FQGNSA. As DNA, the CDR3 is TGTGCCAGCAGCTGGCGGGGAGGGTTAGGGGACGAGCAGTACTTC. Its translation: CASSWRGGLGDEQYF.

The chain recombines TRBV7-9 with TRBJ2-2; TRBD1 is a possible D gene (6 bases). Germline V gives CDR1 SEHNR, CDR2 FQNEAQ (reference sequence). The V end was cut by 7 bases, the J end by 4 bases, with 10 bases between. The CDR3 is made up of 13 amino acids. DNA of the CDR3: TGTGCCAGCACCTACAGGGTCACCGGGGAGCTGTTTTTT. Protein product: CASTYRVTGELFF.

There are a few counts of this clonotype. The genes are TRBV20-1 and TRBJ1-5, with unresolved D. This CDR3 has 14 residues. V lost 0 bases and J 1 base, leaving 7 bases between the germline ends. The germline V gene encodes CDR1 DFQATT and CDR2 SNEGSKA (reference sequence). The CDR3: CSARDRPSNQPQHF. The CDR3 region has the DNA TGCAGTGCTAGAGATCGACCGAGCAATCAGCCCCAGCATTTT.

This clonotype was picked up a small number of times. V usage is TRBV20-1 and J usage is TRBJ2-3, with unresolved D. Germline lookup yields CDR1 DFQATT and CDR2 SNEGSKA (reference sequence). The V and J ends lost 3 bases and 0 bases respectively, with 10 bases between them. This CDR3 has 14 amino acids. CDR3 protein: CSASRDTSTDTQYF. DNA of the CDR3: TGCAGTGCTAGTCGTGACACGAGCACAGATACGCAGTATTTT.

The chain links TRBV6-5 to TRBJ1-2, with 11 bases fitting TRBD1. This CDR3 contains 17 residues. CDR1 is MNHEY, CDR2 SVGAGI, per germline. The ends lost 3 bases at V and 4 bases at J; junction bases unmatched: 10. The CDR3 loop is CASSYSRTGGGGYGYTF. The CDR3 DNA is TGTGCCAGCAGTTATTCAAGGACAGGGGGCGGTGGCTATGGCTACACCTTC.

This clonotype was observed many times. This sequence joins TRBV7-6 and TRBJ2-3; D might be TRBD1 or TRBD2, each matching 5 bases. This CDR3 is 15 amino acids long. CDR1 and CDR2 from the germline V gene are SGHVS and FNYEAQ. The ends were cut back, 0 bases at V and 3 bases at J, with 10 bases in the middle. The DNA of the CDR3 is TGTGCCAGCAGCTTAGCTGGGACGGCGACAGATACGCAGTATTTT. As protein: CASSLAGTATDTQYF.

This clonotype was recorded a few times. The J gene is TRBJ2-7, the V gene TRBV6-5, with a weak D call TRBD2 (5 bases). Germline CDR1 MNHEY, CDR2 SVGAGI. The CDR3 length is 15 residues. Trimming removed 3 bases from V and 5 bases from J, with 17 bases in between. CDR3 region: CASSYGVGETHEQYF. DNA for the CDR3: TGTGCCAGCAGTTATGGGGTCGGGGAGACCCACGAGCAGTACTTC.

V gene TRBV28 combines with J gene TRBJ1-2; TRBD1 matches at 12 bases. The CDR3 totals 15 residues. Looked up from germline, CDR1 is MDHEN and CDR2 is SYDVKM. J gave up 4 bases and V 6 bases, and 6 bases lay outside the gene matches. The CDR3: CASRRDRGRGYGYTF. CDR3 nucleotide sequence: TGTGCCAGCAGACGGGACAGGGGGCGCGGCTATGGCTACACCTTC.

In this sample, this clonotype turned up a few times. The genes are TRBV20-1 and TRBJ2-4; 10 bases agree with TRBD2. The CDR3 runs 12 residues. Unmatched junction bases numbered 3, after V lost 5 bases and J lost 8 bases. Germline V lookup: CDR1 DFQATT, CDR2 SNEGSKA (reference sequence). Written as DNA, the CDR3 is TGCAGTGCTCTAGCGGGAGTGTACATTCAGTACTTC. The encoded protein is CSALAGVYIQYF.

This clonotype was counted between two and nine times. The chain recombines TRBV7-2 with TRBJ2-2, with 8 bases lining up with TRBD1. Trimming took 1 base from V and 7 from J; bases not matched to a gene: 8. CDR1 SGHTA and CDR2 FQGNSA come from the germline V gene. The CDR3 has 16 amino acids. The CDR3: CASSLGSGGFGGELFF. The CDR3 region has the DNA TGTGCCAGCAGCTTAGGGTCAGGGGGCTTCGGCGGGGAGCTGTTTTTT. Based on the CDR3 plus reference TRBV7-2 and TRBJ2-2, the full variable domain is GAGVSQSPSNKVTEKGKDVELRCDPISGHTALYWYRQSLGQGLEFLIYFQGNSAPDKSGLPSDRFSAERTGGSVSTLTIQRTQQEDSAVYLCASSLGSGGFGGELFFGEGSRLTVL.

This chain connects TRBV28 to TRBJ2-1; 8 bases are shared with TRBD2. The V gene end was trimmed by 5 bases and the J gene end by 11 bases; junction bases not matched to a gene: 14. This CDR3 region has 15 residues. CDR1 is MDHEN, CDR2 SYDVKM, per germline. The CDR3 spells CASSTGTSHASQQFF. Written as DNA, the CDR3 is TGTGCCAGCAGTACCGGGACTAGTCACGCCAGCCAGCAGTTCTTC.

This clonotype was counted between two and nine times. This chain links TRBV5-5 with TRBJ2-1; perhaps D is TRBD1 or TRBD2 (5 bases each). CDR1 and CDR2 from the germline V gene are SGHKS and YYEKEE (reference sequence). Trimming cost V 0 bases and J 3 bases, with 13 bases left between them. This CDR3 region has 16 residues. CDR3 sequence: CASSLETGGLYNEQFF. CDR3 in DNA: TGTGCCAGCAGCTTGGAGACTGGGGGTCTCTACAATGAGCAGTTCTTC.

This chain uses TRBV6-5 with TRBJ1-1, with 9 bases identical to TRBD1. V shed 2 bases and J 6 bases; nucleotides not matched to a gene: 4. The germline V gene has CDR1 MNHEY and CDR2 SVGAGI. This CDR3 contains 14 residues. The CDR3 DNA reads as TGTGCCAGCAGTTACCCCAGACAGGGGGCTGAAGCTTTCTTT. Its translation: CASSYPRQGAEAFF.

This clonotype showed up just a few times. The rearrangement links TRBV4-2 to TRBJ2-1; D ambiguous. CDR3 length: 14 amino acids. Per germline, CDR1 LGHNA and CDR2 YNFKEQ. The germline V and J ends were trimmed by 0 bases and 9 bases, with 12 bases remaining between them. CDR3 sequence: CASSQDPGPFEQFF. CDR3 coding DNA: TGTGCCAGCAGCCAAGACCCCGGACCATTTGAGCAGTTCTTC.

As DNA, the CDR3 is TGTGCCAGCAGTTTATTAAGGGAGCGCTGGTATGAAAAACTGTTTTTT. Translated, it gives CASSLLRERWYEKLFF. V usage is TRBV28 and J usage is TRBJ1-4; D remains unclear. This CDR3 contains 16 residues. The V and J ends lost 1 base and 6 bases respectively, with 15 bases between them. Germline V gives CDR1 MDHEN, CDR2 SYDVKM.

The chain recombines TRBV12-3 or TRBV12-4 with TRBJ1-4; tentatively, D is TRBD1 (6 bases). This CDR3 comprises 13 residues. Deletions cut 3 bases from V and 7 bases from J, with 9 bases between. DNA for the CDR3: TGTGCCAGCAGTTTCTACAGGGCTGAAAAACTGTTTTTT. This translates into CASSFYRAEKLFF.

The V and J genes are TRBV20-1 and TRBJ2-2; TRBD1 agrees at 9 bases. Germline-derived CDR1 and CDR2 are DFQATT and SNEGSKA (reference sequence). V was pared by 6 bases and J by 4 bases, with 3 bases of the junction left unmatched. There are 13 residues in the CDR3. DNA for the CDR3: TGCAGTGCCCGGGACAGGGCCACCGGGGAGCTGTTTTTT. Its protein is CSARDRATGELFF.

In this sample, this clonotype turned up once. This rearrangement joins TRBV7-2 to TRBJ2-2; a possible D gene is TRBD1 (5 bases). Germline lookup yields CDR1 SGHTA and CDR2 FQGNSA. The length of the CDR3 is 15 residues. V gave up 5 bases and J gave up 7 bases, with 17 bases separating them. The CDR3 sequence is CASSPADISHGELFF. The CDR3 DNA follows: TGTGCCAGCAGCCCCGCGGACATTTCCCACGGGGAGCTGTTTTTT.

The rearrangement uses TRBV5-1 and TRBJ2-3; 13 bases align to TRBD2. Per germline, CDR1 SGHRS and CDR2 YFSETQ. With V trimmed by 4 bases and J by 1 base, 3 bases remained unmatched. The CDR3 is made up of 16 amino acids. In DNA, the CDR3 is TGCGCCAGCAGCGGGGGGACTAGCGGGGGCACAGATACGCAGTATTTT. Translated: CASSGGTSGGTDTQYF. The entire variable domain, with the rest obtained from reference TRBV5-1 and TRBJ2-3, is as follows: KAGVTQTPRYLIKTRGQQVTLSCSPISGHRSVSWYQQTPGQGLQFLFEYFSETQRNKGNFPGRFSGRQFSNSRSEMNVSTLELGDSALYLCASSGGTSGGTDTQYFGPGTRLTVL.

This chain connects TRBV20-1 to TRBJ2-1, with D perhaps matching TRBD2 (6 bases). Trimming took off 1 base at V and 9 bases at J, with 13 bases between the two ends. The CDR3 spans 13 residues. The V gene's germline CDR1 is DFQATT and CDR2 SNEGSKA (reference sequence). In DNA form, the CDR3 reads TGCAGTGCTAGAGTCTCAGCGGGCGGTGAGCAGTTCTTC. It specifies CSARVSAGGEQFF.

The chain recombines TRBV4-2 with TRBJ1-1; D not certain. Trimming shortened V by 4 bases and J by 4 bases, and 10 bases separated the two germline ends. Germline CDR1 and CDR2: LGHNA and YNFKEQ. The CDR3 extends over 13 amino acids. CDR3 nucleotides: TGTGCCAGCAGCCTACCTGATCGCACTGAAGCTTTCTTT. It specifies CASSLPDRTEAFF.

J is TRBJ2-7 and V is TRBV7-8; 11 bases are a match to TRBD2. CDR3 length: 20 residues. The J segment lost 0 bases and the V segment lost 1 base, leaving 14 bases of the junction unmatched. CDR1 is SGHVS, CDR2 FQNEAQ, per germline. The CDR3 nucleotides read TGTGCCAGCAGCTTAGTTTCGGCTAGCGGGAGGACTACCCTCTCCTACGAGCAGTACTTC. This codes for CASSLVSASGRTTLSYEQYF.

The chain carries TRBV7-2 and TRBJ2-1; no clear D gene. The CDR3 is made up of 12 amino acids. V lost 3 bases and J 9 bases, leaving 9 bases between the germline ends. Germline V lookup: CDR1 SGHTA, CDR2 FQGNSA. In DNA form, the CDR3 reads TGTGCCAGCAGCTTCAGCTCCGGTGAGCAGTTCTTC. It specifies CASSFSSGEQFF.

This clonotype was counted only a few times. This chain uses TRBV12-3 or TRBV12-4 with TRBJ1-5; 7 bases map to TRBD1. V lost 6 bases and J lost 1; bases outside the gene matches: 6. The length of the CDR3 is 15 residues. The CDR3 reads CASRVDRASNQPQHF. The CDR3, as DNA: TGTGCCAGCAGAGTCGACAGGGCGAGCAATCAGCCCCAGCATTTT.